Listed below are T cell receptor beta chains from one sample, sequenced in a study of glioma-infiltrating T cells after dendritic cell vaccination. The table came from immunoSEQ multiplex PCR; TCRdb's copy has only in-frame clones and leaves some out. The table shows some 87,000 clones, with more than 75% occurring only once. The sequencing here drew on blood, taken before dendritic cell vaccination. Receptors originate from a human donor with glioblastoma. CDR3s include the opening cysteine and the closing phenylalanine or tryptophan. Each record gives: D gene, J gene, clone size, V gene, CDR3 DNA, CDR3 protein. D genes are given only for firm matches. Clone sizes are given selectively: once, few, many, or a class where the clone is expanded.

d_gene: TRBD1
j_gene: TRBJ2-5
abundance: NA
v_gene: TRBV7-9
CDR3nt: TGTGCCAGCAGCCCGGGACAGGGGGTTGAGACCCAGTACTTC
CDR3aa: CASSPGQGVETQYF

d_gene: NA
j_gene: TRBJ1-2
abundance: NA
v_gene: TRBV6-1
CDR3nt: TGTGCCAGCAGTATGGGGGACAAGGACTATGGCTACACCTTC
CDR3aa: CASSMGDKDYGYTF

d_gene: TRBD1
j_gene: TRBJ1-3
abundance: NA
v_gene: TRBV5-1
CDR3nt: TGCGCCAGCAGCTTGTACCAGGGGGCCCGAAACACCATATATTTT
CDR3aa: CASSLYQGARNTIYF

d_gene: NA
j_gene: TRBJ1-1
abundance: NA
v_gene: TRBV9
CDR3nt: TGTGCCAGCAGCCCGAGTGGGGGCCGCACTGAAGCTTTCTTT
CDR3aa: CASSPSGGRTEAFF

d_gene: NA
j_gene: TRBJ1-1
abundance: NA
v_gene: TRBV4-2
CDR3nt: TGTGCCAGCAGCCAAATGGGAGAGAACACTGAAGCTTTCTTT
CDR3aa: CASSQMGENTEAFF

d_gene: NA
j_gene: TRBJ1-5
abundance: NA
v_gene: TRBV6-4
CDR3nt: TGTGCCAGCGGTGAAGTACGTACAGGGACGAATAGCAATCAGCCCCAGCATTTT
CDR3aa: CASGEVRTGTNSNQPQHF

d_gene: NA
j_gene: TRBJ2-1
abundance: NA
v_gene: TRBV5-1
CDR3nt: TGCGCCAGCAGCTTGGCGGGGGGCCTCTACAATGAGCAGTTCTTC
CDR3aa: CASSLAGGLYNEQFF

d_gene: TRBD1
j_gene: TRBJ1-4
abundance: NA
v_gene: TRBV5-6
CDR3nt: TGTGCCAGCAGCTCAGGGGGCGGTGAAAAACTGTTTTTT
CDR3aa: CASSSGGGEKLFF

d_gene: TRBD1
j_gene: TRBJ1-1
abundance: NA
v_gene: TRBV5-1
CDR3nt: TGCGCCAGCAGCCTAGAACAGGGGATGAACACTGAAGCTTTCTTT
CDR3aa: CASSLEQGMNTEAFF

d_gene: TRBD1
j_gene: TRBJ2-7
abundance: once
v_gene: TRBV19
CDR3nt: TGTGCCAGTAGTCCGGACAGGGGGCAGGGAGAGCAGTACTTC
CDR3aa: CASSPDRGQGEQYF

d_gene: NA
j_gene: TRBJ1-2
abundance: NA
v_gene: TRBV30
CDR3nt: TGTGCCTGGAGTGTAACAGGGACGTATGGCTACACCTTC
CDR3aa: CAWSVTGTYGYTF

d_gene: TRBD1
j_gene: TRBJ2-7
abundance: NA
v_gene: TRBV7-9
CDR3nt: TGTGCCAGCAGCCAGGACAGGGTCTGGGTTAGCTCCTACGAGCAGTACTTC
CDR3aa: CASSQDRVWVSSYEQYF

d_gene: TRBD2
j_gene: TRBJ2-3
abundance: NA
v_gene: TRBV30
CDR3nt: TGTGCCTGGACCACTTTCCGGGCGGGAGAGACAGATACGCAGTATTTT
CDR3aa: CAWTTFRAGETDTQYF

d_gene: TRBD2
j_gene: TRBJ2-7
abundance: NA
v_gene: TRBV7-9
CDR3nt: TGTGCCAGCAGCCAAGTGGGGCGGGAGGGTGCCGAGCAGTACTTC
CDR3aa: CASSQVGREGAEQYF

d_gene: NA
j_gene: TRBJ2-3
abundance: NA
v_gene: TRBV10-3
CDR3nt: TGTGCCATCAAGAAGCTGGGCACAGATACGCAGTATTTT
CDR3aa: CAIKKLGTDTQYF

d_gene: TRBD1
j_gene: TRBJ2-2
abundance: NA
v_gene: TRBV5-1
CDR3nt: TGCGCCAGCAGCTCCTCAGGGACAGGGAACACCGGGGAGCTGTTTTTT
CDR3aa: CASSSSGTGNTGELFF

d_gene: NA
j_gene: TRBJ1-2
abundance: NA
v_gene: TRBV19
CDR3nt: TGTGCCAGTAGTATTTCGGGGGGACTAAACTATGGCTACACCTTC
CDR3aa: CASSISGGLNYGYTF

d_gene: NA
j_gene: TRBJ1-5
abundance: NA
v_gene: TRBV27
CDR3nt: TGTGCCAGCAGTTTAGGCTGGGGGGTCAATCAGCCCCAGCATTTT
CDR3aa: CASSLGWGVNQPQHF

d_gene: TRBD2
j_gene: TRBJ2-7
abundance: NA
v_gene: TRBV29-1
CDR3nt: TGCAGCGTTGAGAGACCAGCGGGAGGATCAACCTACGAGCAGTACTTC
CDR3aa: CSVERPAGGSTYEQYF

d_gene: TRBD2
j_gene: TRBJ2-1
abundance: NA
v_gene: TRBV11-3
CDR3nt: TGTGCCAGCAGCTTAATGCTAGCGGGAGCAAATGAGCAGTTCTTC
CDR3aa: CASSLMLAGANEQFF

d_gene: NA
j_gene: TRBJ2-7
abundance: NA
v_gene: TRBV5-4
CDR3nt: TGTGCCAGCAGCCACAGTGCAGGAATTAGTGCCTACGAGCAGTACTTC
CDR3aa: CASSHSAGISAYEQYF

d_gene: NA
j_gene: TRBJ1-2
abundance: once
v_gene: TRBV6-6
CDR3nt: TGTGCCAGCCTTCGGGGAGGGGTTGTCTATGGCTACACCTTC
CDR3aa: CASLRGGVVYGYTF

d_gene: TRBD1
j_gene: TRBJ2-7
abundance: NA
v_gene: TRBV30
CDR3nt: TGTGCCTGTGACAGGGGTGGCTACGAGCAGTACTTC
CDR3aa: CACDRGGYEQYF

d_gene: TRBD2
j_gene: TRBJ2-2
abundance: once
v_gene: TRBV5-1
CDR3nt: TGCGCCAGCAGCTTGGCTCTTCTAGCGGGGGCCCCTACCGGGGAGCTGTTTTTT
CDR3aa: CASSLALLAGAPTGELFF

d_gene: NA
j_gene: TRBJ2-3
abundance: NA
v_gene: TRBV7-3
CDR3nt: TGTGCCAGCAGCTTAGAACTCCTTGCTGATACGCAGTATTTT
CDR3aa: CASSLELLADTQYF

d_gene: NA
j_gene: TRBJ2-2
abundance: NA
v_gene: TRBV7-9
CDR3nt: TGTGCCAGCAGCTTATTGTCGACATACACCGGGGAGCTGTTTTTT
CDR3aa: CASSLLSTYTGELFF